This T cell receptor (beta chain) emerged from a study of cytomegalovirus exposure and HLA in healthy donors. The wider study: The roughly 120 validation repertoires and the approximately 700 first-cohort repertoires shared a platform, a later analysis reported. Study-level findings and limits: Some public TCRs appeared in many individuals, while most sequences were rare. First-cohort TCR clusters were later found to tend to co-occur in the approximately 120 validation repertoires.

Profiling relied on immunoSEQ multiplex PCR, and the TCRdb table lists in-frame clones only, not all of them. Here the sample spans some 140,000 clones, about 88% being singletons. This CDR3 has 14 residues. The germline V gene encodes CDR1 MNHNS and CDR2 SASEGT. The V and J ends lost 5 bases and 4 bases respectively, with 14 bases between them. As concerns this clone: What it binds is not known.

The approximately 130-subject validation cohort, separate from the roughly 700-subject first cohort, included the donors. The receptor comes from a man younger than 30 in good health and CMV-seropositive. The specimen sequenced was PBMCs. The gene calls are TRBV6-1 and TRBJ2-5; D may be TRBD1 (6 bases). The CDR3 DNA reads as TGTGCCAGCAGTATCTCGACAGGTCGAGAGACCCAGTACTTC. Translated, it gives CASSISTGRETQYF.